A single sample gave rise to the 20 T cell receptor beta chains below, sequenced in a study of cytomegalovirus exposure and HLA in healthy donors. With 60 Vbeta and 13 Jbeta primers, the PCR was carried out. This table comes from immunoSEQ multiplex PCR, and its TCRdb copy is limited to in-frame clones, with some not included. The sample holds 100,000 or so clones, around 80% seen once. The material sequenced was PBMCs. These receptors were collected from a woman aged 45-60 years in good health and CMV-seropositive.

The chain employs TRBV9 and TRBJ2-1; 14 nucleotides match TRBD2. V gave up 4 bases and J gave up 8 bases; unmatched junction bases: 8. This CDR3 is 16 amino acids long. Germline loops: CDR1 SGDLS, CDR2 YYNGEE. The CDR3 nucleotides read TGTGCCAGCAGCCCGACTAGCGGGGGGGCCTCGGATGAGCAGTTCTTC. Translation: CASSPTSGGASDEQFF.

The gene calls are TRBV9 and TRBJ2-1; 8 bases align to TRBD2. Losses at the gene ends were 3 bases for V and 0 bases for J; bases not matched to a gene: 5. There are 16 residues in the CDR3. Germline loops: CDR1 SGDLS, CDR2 YYNGEE. Written as DNA, the CDR3 is TGTGCCAGCAGCGCCCGGGGGGGGGACTCCTACAATGAGCAGTTCTTC. Protein product: CASSARGGDSYNEQFF.

This chain uses TRBV7-8 with TRBJ1-6; 10 bases map to TRBD1. This CDR3 region has 14 residues. The germline CDR1 and CDR2 sequences are SGHVS and FQNEAQ. V lost 4 bases to trimming and J lost 13 bases; unmatched junction nucleotides: 7. CDR3 region: CASSSPTGGPPLHF. The CDR3, as DNA: TGTGCCAGCAGCTCCCCGACAGGGGGCCCCCCCCTCCACTTT.

The rearrangement joins TRBV7-2 to TRBJ1-5; tentative D call: TRBD1 (6 bases). CDR3 length: 13 amino acids. Germline lookup yields CDR1 SGHTA and CDR2 FQGNSA. The germline V and J ends were trimmed by 6 bases and 6 bases, with 12 bases remaining between them. The CDR3 spells CASRRLQGQPQHF. The CDR3 nucleotides are TGTGCCAGCAGGAGACTACAGGGTCAGCCCCAGCATTTT. Full variable domain (outside the CDR3, taken from reference TRBV7-2 and TRBJ1-5): GAGVSQSPSNKVTEKGKDVELRCDPISGHTALYWYRQSLGQGLEFLIYFQGNSAPDKSGLPSDRFSAERTGGSVSTLTIQRTQQEDSAVYLCASRRLQGQPQHFGDGTRLSIL.

The V call is TRBV5-6, the J call TRBJ1-5; D gene uncertain. Germline CDR1 and CDR2: SGHDT and YYEEEE. V lost 0 bases and J lost 4, with 5 bases in between. This CDR3 is built from 13 residues. The CDR3 loop reads CASSLAKNQPQHF. The CDR3 region has the DNA TGTGCCAGCAGCTTGGCCAAAAATCAGCCCCAGCATTTT. Using reference TRBV5-6 and TRBJ1-5 for the parts outside the CDR3, the full variable domain is DAGVTQSPTHLIKTRGQQVTLRCSPKSGHDTVSWYQQALGQGPQFIFQYYEEEERQRGNFPDRFSGHQFPNYSSELNVNALLLGDSALYLCASSLAKNQPQHFGDGTRLSIL.

This clone was observed a few times. The V call is TRBV11-2, the J call TRBJ1-1, with 12 bases identical to TRBD1. Per the germline V gene, CDR1 is SGHAT and CDR2 is FQNNGV. The CDR3 is made up of 12 amino acids. Germline trimming cut 3 bases from V and 10 bases from J; bases unmatched to any gene: 0. The DNA for the CDR3 is TGTGCCAGCAGCTTGGGACAGGGGGCAGCTTTCTTT. As protein: CASSLGQGAAFF.

The V call is TRBV4-2, the J call TRBJ1-3, with D maybe TRBD1 (5 bases). V dropped 0 bases and J dropped 4 bases, with 16 bases sitting between them. CDR3 length: 17 residues. The germline V gene has CDR1 LGHNA and CDR2 YNFKEQ. CDR3 sequence: CASSQDPGQTPGNTIYF. In nucleotides, the CDR3 is TGTGCCAGCAGCCAAGATCCAGGACAAACCCCGGGAAACACCATATATTTT.

J is TRBJ1-4 and V is TRBV6-5; no clear D. V shed 2 bases and J shed 3 bases, with 10 bases lying between them. CDR3 length equals 15 residues. Germline V gives CDR1 MNHEY, CDR2 SVGAGI. The CDR3 DNA reads as TGTGCCAGCAGTTACGCCCCAGCGTCTAATGAAAAACTGTTTTTT. Translating it yields CASSYAPASNEKLFF.

The chain is built from TRBV25-1 and TRBJ2-2; D is unresolved. CDR1 is MGHDK and CDR2 is SYGVNS in the germline V gene. Between the trimmed V and J ends, which lost 10 bases and 1 base, there was a span of 10 bases. The CDR3 consists of 13 residues. The CDR3 coding sequence is TGTGCCACGTCCCACATGAACACCGGGGAGCTGTTTTTT. Its protein is CATSHMNTGELFF.

The J gene is TRBJ2-7, the V gene TRBV6-1, with a weak D call TRBD1 (5 bases). The ends were cut back, 0 bases at V and 0 bases at J, with 12 bases in the middle. CDR1 MNHNS and CDR2 SASEGT come from the germline V gene. The CDR3 extends over 16 amino acids. In DNA form, the CDR3 reads TGTGCCAGCAGTGAAGCAGGGGCTAGTAACTCCTACGAGCAGTACTTC. This encodes CASSEAGASNSYEQYF.

The chain couples TRBV14 to TRBJ2-5; D gene ambiguous. The CDR3 length is 15 residues. V was shortened by 0 bases and J by 5 bases, with 13 bases between the two germline ends. CDR1 SGHDN and CDR2 FVKESK come from the germline V gene. The CDR3 DNA is TGTGCCAGCAGCCAAGACGGAATATTCGGGGAGACCCAGTACTTC. Protein product: CASSQDGIFGETQYF.

The rearrangement uses TRBV28 and TRBJ2-7, with D maybe TRBD1 (6 bases). Germline V gene data show CDR1 as MDHEN and CDR2 as SYDVKM. Trimming left V 10 bases short and J 0 bases short, with 10 bases between. This CDR3 has 12 amino acids. Written as DNA, the CDR3 is TGTGCCACCAAGACAGGCTCCTACGAGCAGTACTTC. Encoded protein: CATKTGSYEQYF.

The chain joins TRBV15 to TRBJ1-5; a possible D gene is TRBD1 (5 bases). The CDR3 length is 12 residues. Germline CDR1 is LNHNV and CDR2 is YYDKDF (reference sequence). Trimming left V 5 bases short and J 7 bases short, with 9 bases between. For the CDR3, the DNA is TGTGCCACCAGCGGGGGGAAACAGCCCCAGCATTTT. Residues: CATSGGKQPQHF. The complete variable domain, with remaining parts taken from reference TRBV15 and TRBJ1-5, reads DAMVIQNPRYQVTQFGKPVTLSCSQTLNHNVMYWYQQKSSQAPKLLFHYYDKDFNNEADTPDNFQSRRPNTSFCFLDIRSPGLGDTAMYLCATSGGKQPQHFGDGTRLSIL.

The chain employs TRBV30 and TRBJ2-1; TRBD2 agrees at 13 bases. Germline V gives CDR1 GTSNPN, CDR2 SVGIG (reference sequence). Trimming removed 4 bases from V and 5 bases from J; junction bases left unmatched: 8. This CDR3 has 16 amino acids. This CDR3 reads CAWNLGLAGPNNEQFF. The DNA of the CDR3 is TGTGCCTGGAATTTGGGACTAGCGGGACCTAACAATGAGCAGTTCTTC.

This chain uses TRBV27 with TRBJ1-6, with TRBD1 identical over 10 bases. J gave up 8 bases and V 2 bases, and 6 bases lay outside the gene matches. CDR1 and CDR2 (germline): MNHEY, SMNVEV (reference sequence). The CDR3 loop spans 16 amino acids. The DNA of the CDR3 is TGTGCCAGCAGTTTACAAGCGACAGGGGGCTATTCACCCCTCCACTTT. This sequence encodes CASSLQATGGYSPLHF.

The chain couples TRBV2 to TRBJ2-1, with 10 bases lining up with TRBD2. The CDR3 loop spans 13 amino acids. Trimming at V came to 4 bases and at J to 10 bases, leaving 4 bases not matched to a gene. Germline lookup yields CDR1 SNHLY and CDR2 FYNNEI. In DNA form, the CDR3 reads TGTGCCAGCAGTGCCGAGCGGGAGGGGGAGCAGTTCTTC. Protein: CASSAEREGEQFF.

The rearrangement uses TRBV10-1 and TRBJ2-3; D may be TRBD2 (6 bases). The V gene's germline CDR1 is WNHNN and CDR2 SYGVQD (reference sequence). The CDR3 has 14 residues. Trimming removed 3 bases from V and 2 bases from J, with 9 bases in between. The CDR3 nucleotides read TGCGCCAGCAGTGATGGGGGGTACACAGATACGCAGTATTTT. Encoded protein: CASSDGGYTDTQYF.

V is TRBV7-8 and J is TRBJ2-7; unclear D gene. Germline V gives CDR1 SGHVS, CDR2 FQNEAQ. V was trimmed by 1 base and J by 5 bases, leaving 12 bases between them. The CDR3 totals 14 residues. CDR3 in amino acids: CASSLGVSAHEQYF. In nucleotides, the CDR3 is TGTGCCAGCAGCTTAGGTGTCAGTGCCCACGAGCAGTACTTC.

The V and J genes are TRBV2 and TRBJ2-4, with a possible D match to TRBD1 (6 bases). V lost 4 bases and J lost 12, with 25 bases in between. There are 16 residues in the CDR3. The germline V gene encodes CDR1 SNHLY and CDR2 FYNNEI. The CDR3 reads CASSAEPGDPKTGQYF. DNA for the CDR3: TGTGCCAGCAGTGCCGAGCCAGGGGATCCCAAAACGGGTCAGTACTTC.

This clone was counted once. The V call is TRBV19, the J call TRBJ2-1; 7 bases fit TRBD1. The CDR3 is made up of 16 amino acids. V shed 3 bases, J shed 1 base, and the junction held 6 bases outside the gene matches. The germline gives CDR1 LNHDA, CDR2 SQIVND (reference sequence). The CDR3 coding sequence is TGTGCCAGTAGTATCAACAGGGGAAATTCCTACAATGAGCAGTTCTTC. Amino acids: CASSINRGNSYNEQFF.